Listed here are 23 T cell receptor beta chains from one sample, sequenced in a study of blood T cell repertoires in COVID-19. Method: immunoSEQ multiplex PCR; TCRdb's copy keeps in-frame clones and lacks some. The sample holds some 320,000 clones, more than 75% seen once. Sequenced sample: PBMCs or T cells enriched from blood (not recorded which). All receptors come from a man aged 60 to 69 who had recovered from COVID-19.

The chain couples TRBV7-2 to TRBJ1-4, with 10 nucleotides matching TRBD1. CDR3 length: 15 residues. Trimming removed 5 bases from V and 7 bases from J; junction bases left unmatched: 7. CDR1 SGHTA and CDR2 FQGNSA come from the germline V gene. This CDR3 is CASSPRQGAIEKLFF. The DNA of the CDR3 is TGTGCCAGCAGCCCGAGACAGGGGGCAATTGAAAAACTGTTTTTT.

The rearrangement links TRBV18 to TRBJ1-1; 8 nucleotides line up with TRBD1. The CDR3 spans 17 residues. CDR1 and CDR2 from the germline V gene are KGHSH and LQKENI. Losses at the gene ends were 4 bases for V and 0 bases for J; bases not matched to a gene: 10. The CDR3 DNA reads as TGTGCCAGCTCACGTCGACAGGGGCTGATCGTGAACACTGAAGCTTTCTTT. This encodes CASSRRQGLIVNTEAFF. Together with reference TRBV18 and TRBJ1-1, the CDR3 gives the full variable domain: NAGVMQNPRHLVRRRGQEARLRCSPMKGHSHVYWYRQLPEEGLKFMVYLQKENIIDESGMPKERFSAEFPKEGPSILRIQQVVRGDSAAYFCASSRRQGLIVNTEAFFGQGTRLTVV.

The rearrangement links TRBV2 to TRBJ1-1; no clear D. Germline V CDR1 and CDR2: SNHLY, FYNNEI. The CDR3 contains 15 residues. Between the trimmed V and J ends, which lost 4 bases and 1 base, there was a span of 13 bases. CDR3 in DNA: TGTGCCAGCAGTGGAGGCAGCCCATGGAACACTGAAGCTTTCTTT. As protein: CASSGGSPWNTEAFF. The full variable domain, with the rest looked up from reference TRBV2 and TRBJ1-1, is EPEVTQTPSHQVTQMGQEVILRCVPISNHLYFYWYRQILGQKVEFLVSFYNNEISEKSEIFDDQFSVERPDGSNFTLKIRSTKLEDSAMYFCASSGGSPWNTEAFFGQGTRLTVV.

V is TRBV12-3 or TRBV12-4 and J is TRBJ1-1, with D unclear. The CDR3 length is 13 residues. The V gene lost 0 bases and the J gene lost 7 bases, with 9 bases spanning the gap. The CDR3 nucleotides read TGTGCCAGCAGTTTAGCGATCGGGAGTGAAGCTTTCTTT. Its protein product is CASSLAIGSEAFF.

This chain uses TRBV12-5 with TRBJ1-5; 9 bases agree with TRBD1. Germline V gives CDR1 LGHNT, CDR2 FRNRAP. This CDR3 has 15 residues. Trimming at V came to 6 bases and at J to 5 bases, leaving 8 bases not matched to a gene. Here the CDR3 DNA reads TGTGCTAGTGGGGGAACAGGGGGCTACGATCAGCCCCAGCATTTT. It translates to CASGGTGGYDQPQHF. The whole variable domain, remainder taken from reference TRBV12-5 and TRBJ1-5, is DARVTQTPRHKVTEMGQEVTMRCQPILGHNTVFWYRQTMMQGLELLAYFRNRAPLDDSGMPKDRFSAEMPDATLATLKIQPSEPRDSAVYFCASGGTGGYDQPQHFGDGTRLSIL.

The rearrangement joins TRBV2 to TRBJ1-1; a weak D match, TRBD1 (5 bases). CDR3 length equals 15 residues. The germline gives CDR1 SNHLY, CDR2 FYNNEI. Trimming removed 5 bases from V and 5 bases from J, with 18 bases in between. The CDR3: CASSRMGQGGTEAFF. The CDR3 nucleotides are TGTGCCAGCAGTCGGATGGGGCAGGGTGGTACTGAAGCTTTCTTT.

On this clone: The same CDR3 arises from other DNA sequences in this sample as well. CDR3 bases: TGTGCCAGCTCAGGAGGGCCCCAAGAGACCCAGTACTTC. This sequence encodes CASSGGPQETQYF. J is TRBJ2-5 and V is TRBV18; D is perhaps TRBD2 (6 bases). The CDR3 is 13 amino acids. V was clipped by 5 bases and J by 1 base, with 8 bases between them. Germline CDR1 is KGHSH and CDR2 is LQKENI.

The chain is built from TRBV3-1 (or the pseudogene TRBV3-2) and TRBJ2-2; 12 nucleotides agree with TRBD2. There are 19 residues in the CDR3. Germline-derived CDR1 and CDR2 are LGHDT and YNNKEL (reference sequence). V shed 6 bases, J shed 3 bases, and the junction held 14 bases outside the gene matches. The CDR3, as DNA: TGTGCCAGCAGTTTCTCCTGGGCTAGCGGGAGGGCCGACACCGGGGAGCTGTTTTTT. Amino acids: CASSFSWASGRADTGELFF.

This clone has only one observation. The chain links TRBV2 to TRBJ1-5, with 10 bases lining up with TRBD1. The CDR3 contains 14 residues. V dropped 8 bases and J dropped 6; count of bases not matched to a gene: 7. Per the germline V gene, CDR1 is SNHLY and CDR2 is FYNNEI. The CDR3 protein is CASSGTGAVQPQHF. CDR3 sequence (DNA): TGTGCCAGCTCCGGGACAGGGGCGGTTCAGCCCCAGCATTTT.

The V and J genes are TRBV27 and TRBJ1-2; no firm D call. The germline V gene has CDR1 MNHEY and CDR2 SMNVEV (reference sequence). CDR3 size: 13 residues. Trimming stripped 0 bases from V and 5 bases from J, with 7 bases between. The CDR3 region has the DNA TGTGCCAGCAGTTTATCTGGTACTTATGGCTACACCTTC. Its protein product is CASSLSGTYGYTF.

This chain joins TRBV11-2 and TRBJ2-5; 8 bases map to TRBD1. With 4 bases clipped from V and 2 bases from J, the junction kept 6 bases outside the gene matches. This CDR3 has 15 amino acids. CDR1 is SGHAT, CDR2 FQNNGV, per germline. The CDR3 sequence is CASSSAHRGQETQYF. In DNA, the CDR3 is TGTGCCAGCAGCTCCGCCCACAGGGGGCAAGAGACCCAGTACTTC.

In nucleotides, the CDR3 is TGTGCCAGCAGTTGGACACGGAGCTCCTATAATTCACCCCTCCACTTT. Translating gives CASSWTRSSYNSPLHF. The chain uses TRBV27 and TRBJ1-6; a weak D match, TRBD1 (5 bases). V dropped 4 bases and J dropped 0 bases, with 10 bases sitting between them. The length of the CDR3 is 16 residues. Germline values: CDR1 MNHEY, CDR2 SMNVEV (reference sequence).

The chain has TRBV9 and TRBJ2-5, with 7 positions matching TRBD1. The junction had 11 bases not matched to a gene; V was cut back by 5 bases and J by 7 bases. The length of the CDR3 is 14 residues. The germline gives CDR1 SGDLS, CDR2 YYNGEE. The CDR3 loop is CASSPGGGTGTQYF. The CDR3 bases are TGTGCCAGCAGTCCAGGGGGTGGCACTGGGACCCAGTACTTC.

This chain connects TRBV6-2 or TRBV6-3 to TRBJ1-2, with 10 bases aligning to TRBD1. Germline loops: CDR1 MNHEY, CDR2 SVGEGT. This CDR3 is 15 amino acids long. J lost 6 bases, V lost 5 bases, and 9 bases had no gene match. CDR3: CASSPRQGALNGYTF. CDR3 nucleotides: TGTGCCAGCAGTCCCAGACAGGGGGCGCTGAATGGCTACACCTTC.

The V call is TRBV15, the J call TRBJ1-1, with D possibly matching TRBD1 (6 bases). Germline V CDR1 and CDR2: LNHNV, YYDKDF (reference sequence). The CDR3 is 15 amino acids. Trimming removed 0 bases at V and 1 base at J, with 9 bases between. Written as DNA, the CDR3 is TGTGCCACCAGCAGAGACTTGGGACAGAACACTGAAGCTTTCTTT. Its translation: CATSRDLGQNTEAFF.

This chain links TRBV7-8 with TRBJ1-6, with D possibly TRBD1 on 5 matching bases. Trimming removed 4 bases from V and 8 bases from J, with 15 bases in between. From germline, CDR1 is SGHVS and CDR2 FQNEAQ. The CDR3 totals 15 residues. Written as DNA, the CDR3 is TGTGCCAGCAGCTCAGTCAGGGCAGATTATTCACCCCTCCACTTT. Translated, it gives CASSSVRADYSPLHF.

This clone has only one observation. The V and J genes are TRBV7-9 and TRBJ1-1; 8 bases line up with TRBD1. This CDR3 has 16 residues. The ends lost 4 bases at V and 1 base at J; junction bases unmatched: 8. Germline CDR1 reads SEHNR; CDR2 reads FQNEAQ (reference sequence). For the CDR3, the DNA is TGTGCCAGCAGCTACGGACAGGGAGGTCGGAACACTGAAGCTTTCTTT. As protein: CASSYGQGGRNTEAFF.

This sequence joins TRBV9 and TRBJ2-3, with 8 bases aligning to TRBD2. The CDR3 is 14 amino acids. V shed 4 bases and J 6 bases; nucleotides not matched to a gene: 7. CDR1 is SGDLS, CDR2 YYNGEE, per germline. CDR3 sequence reads: CASSQTSVSDTQYF. In nucleotides, the CDR3 is TGTGCCAGCAGCCAGACTAGCGTCTCGGATACGCAGTATTTT.

The gene calls are TRBV2 and TRBJ1-2; tentatively, D is TRBD1 (5 bases). The V gene's germline CDR1 is SNHLY and CDR2 FYNNEI. This CDR3 contains 13 residues. With 6 bases removed from V and 6 bases from J, the gap between germline ends came to 14 bases. CDR3 sequence: CASRGRGSDGYTF. DNA of the CDR3: TGTGCCAGCAGGGGTCGGGGGAGCGATGGCTACACCTTC. Full variable domain (missing parts from reference TRBV2 and TRBJ1-2): EPEVTQTPSHQVTQMGQEVILRCVPISNHLYFYWYRQILGQKVEFLVSFYNNEISEKSEIFDDQFSVERPDGSNFTLKIRSTKLEDSAMYFCASRGRGSDGYTFGSGTRLTVV.

The CDR3: CASIKTVNTEAFF. In DNA form, the CDR3 reads TGTGCCAGCATCAAGACAGTGAACACTGAAGCTTTCTTT. V is TRBV12-3 or TRBV12-4 and J is TRBJ1-1; D is possibly TRBD1 (5 bases). This CDR3 is built from 13 residues. V shed 7 bases and J shed 0 bases, with 9 bases lying between them.

V gene TRBV2 combines with J gene TRBJ1-3, with D uncertain. This CDR3 region has 16 residues. Trimming removed 11 bases at V and 0 bases at J, with 20 bases between. The germline CDR1 and CDR2 sequences are SNHLY and FYNNEI. This CDR3 reads CALNASPGSSGNTIYF. The CDR3 DNA sequence: TGTGCCTTGAATGCGTCCCCCGGGAGCTCTGGAAACACCATATATTTT.

The gene calls are TRBV11-3 and TRBJ2-7; 8 nucleotides agree with TRBD1. V lost 7 bases, J lost 3 bases, and 8 bases stayed unmatched. CDR3 length: 14 amino acids. Germline loops: CDR1 SGHNT, CDR2 YENEEA. Here the CDR3 DNA reads TGTGCCAGCAAACTTGGACAGGGCGGCTACGAGCAGTACTTC. Translation: CASKLGQGGYEQYF.

The CDR3 sequence: CASSQDLGRVGTEAFF. In DNA form, the CDR3 reads TGTGCCAGCAGCCAAGATTTGGGCAGGGTGGGCACTGAAGCTTTCTTT. V gene TRBV14 combines with J gene TRBJ1-1, with D perhaps TRBD1 (5 bases). Germline loops: CDR1 SGHDN, CDR2 FVKESK. Trimming pared 0 bases from V and 4 bases from J, leaving 15 bases between. This CDR3 region has 16 residues.